A single sample is the source of the 25 T cell receptor beta chains below, sequenced in a study of blood T cell repertoires in COVID-19. Only in-frame clones appear in the TCRdb table, and some are missing; sequencing was by immunoSEQ multiplex PCR. The sample has 250,000 to 300,000 clones; about 88% are singletons. Material: peripheral blood. Receptors were obtained from a woman aged 40 to 50 who had recovered from COVID-19.

The J gene is TRBJ1-4, the V gene TRBV6-5; no clear D gene. Germline V lookup: CDR1 MNHEY, CDR2 SVGAGI. The CDR3 runs 15 residues. V lost 3 bases to trimming and J lost 3 bases, with 11 bases between them. In DNA, the CDR3 is TGTGCCAGCAGTTATGGGGAAGCGGCTAATGAAAAACTGTTTTTT. Translated, it gives CASSYGEAANEKLFF.

This rearrangement joins TRBV30 to TRBJ1-5, with 8 nucleotides matching TRBD1. This CDR3 spans 13 amino acids. V dropped 3 bases and J dropped 5; count of bases not matched to a gene: 3. In germline, CDR1 is GTSNPN, CDR2 SVGIG (reference sequence). As DNA, the CDR3 is TGTGCCTGGAGCCCAGGGGGCGATCAGCCCCAGCATTTT. Translated: CAWSPGGDQPQHF.

The chain is built from TRBV3-1 (or the pseudogene TRBV3-2) and TRBJ2-1; TRBD2 matches 11 bases. The J segment lost 7 bases and the V segment lost 1 base, leaving 12 bases of the junction unmatched. This CDR3 contains 18 residues. CDR1 and CDR2 (germline): LGHDT, YNNKEL (reference sequence). The DNA for the CDR3 is TGTGCCAGCAGCCAAGTTAGGGTTAGCGGGGGGGCGAGAAATGAGCAGTTCTTC. This sequence encodes CASSQVRVSGGARNEQFF.

V is TRBV3-1 (or the pseudogene TRBV3-2) and J is TRBJ1-2; 7 positions match TRBD1. The CDR3 totals 14 residues. V shed 1 base, J shed 8 bases, and the junction held 7 bases outside the gene matches. Germline V lookup: CDR1 LGHDT, CDR2 YNNKEL (reference sequence). The CDR3 nucleotides read TGTGCCAGCAGCCAAGGACAGGGAGGAGGCGGCTACACCTTC. Translating it yields CASSQGQGGGGYTF.

The V gene is TRBV9, the J gene TRBJ2-5; 9 nucleotides line up with TRBD1. The CDR3 consists of 16 residues. Trimming cost V 2 bases and J 3 bases; bases outside gene matches: 8. Looked up from germline, CDR1 is SGDLS and CDR2 is YYNGEE. CDR3 sequence reads: CASSVGGTGRKETQYF. The CDR3 DNA reads TGTGCCAGCAGCGTGGGGGGGACAGGGAGGAAAGAGACCCAGTACTTC.

The V call is TRBV19, the J call TRBJ1-2; tentatively, D is TRBD1 (6 bases). CDR3 length: 16 amino acids. V was clipped by 5 bases and J by 3 bases, with 19 bases between them. Per germline, CDR1 LNHDA and CDR2 SQIVND (reference sequence). In DNA, the CDR3 is TGTGCCAGTAGTTCAAAGGGACACAACAATTACTATGGCTACACCTTC. Its protein product is CASSSKGHNNYYGYTF.

The rearrangement links TRBV18 to TRBJ1-4; 7 bases line up with TRBD1. Germline V gene lookup returns CDR1 KGHSH and CDR2 LQKENI. Germline trimming cut 6 bases from V and 7 bases from J; bases unmatched to any gene: 11. The CDR3 length is 15 residues. CDR3 amino acids: CASSPIGQDGEKLFF. The CDR3 DNA is TGTGCCAGCTCGCCCATAGGACAGGACGGTGAAAAACTGTTTTTT.

The V call is TRBV27, the J call TRBJ1-1; TRBD1 is a possible D gene (6 bases). Trimming took off 2 bases at V and 5 bases at J, with 9 bases between the two ends. This CDR3 is built from 13 residues. Germline lookup yields CDR1 MNHEY and CDR2 SMNVEV (reference sequence). CDR3 amino acids: CASSLNRVTEAFF. For the CDR3, the DNA is TGTGCCAGCAGTTTAAACAGGGTTACTGAAGCTTTCTTT.

V is TRBV19 and J is TRBJ2-3, with D perhaps TRBD2 (6 bases). CDR3 length: 15 residues. The germline gives CDR1 LNHDA, CDR2 SQIVND (reference sequence). V was shortened by 4 bases and J by 3 bases, with 14 bases between the two germline ends. CDR3 sequence (DNA): TGTGCCAGTAGTACTGGACCGGGGAGGACAGATACGCAGTATTTT. Translating gives CASSTGPGRTDTQYF.

J is TRBJ2-7 and V is TRBV19; 7 positions agree with TRBD2. This CDR3 is built from 13 residues. V lost 3 bases to trimming and J lost 6 bases; unmatched junction nucleotides: 5. Germline V gene data show CDR1 as LNHDA and CDR2 as SQIVND (reference sequence). The CDR3 bases are TGTGCCAGTAGTATTACCCCGGGAGGCGAGCAGTACGTC. It yields the protein CASSITPGGEQYV.

The chain is built from TRBV21-1 and TRBJ2-3; the DNA was not compared with TRBD2, the D call given in the table. TRBV21-1 is listed as a pseudogene. CDR3 length: 20 residues. The CDR3 sequence is CASSKFGKLAGAAGTDTQYF. The CDR3 DNA is TGTGCCAGCAGCAAATTCGGAAAACTAGCGGGAGCTGCGGGCACAGATACGCAGTATTTT.

This clone was seen once. The CDR3 sequence is CASSVGQGVGGYTF. CDR3 nucleotides: TGTGCCAGCAGTGTAGGGCAGGGTGTTGGTGGCTACACCTTC. V is TRBV2 and J is TRBJ1-2, with D possibly being TRBD1 (5 bases). Germline CDR1 is SNHLY and CDR2 is FYNNEI. The CDR3 covers 14 residues. V gave up 4 bases and J gave up 7 bases, with 16 bases separating them.

The chain has TRBV27 and TRBJ1-1, with TRBD1 matching 7 bases. Losses at the gene ends were 5 bases for V and 6 bases for J; bases not matched to a gene: 21. The CDR3 runs to 18 residues. Germline CDR1 reads MNHEY; CDR2 reads SMNVEV (reference sequence). In DNA form, the CDR3 reads TGTGCCAGCAGTCTAAAACCGGGACAGCAGGTCGGGTTATCTGAAGCTTTCTTT. This sequence encodes CASSLKPGQQVGLSEAFF.

This chain uses TRBV3-1 (or the pseudogene TRBV3-2) with TRBJ2-7; TRBD2 matches at 10 bases. The CDR3 sequence is 17 residues long. Unmatched junction bases numbered 13, after V lost 1 base and J lost 7 bases. Germline loops: CDR1 LGHDT, CDR2 YNNKEL (reference sequence). Written as DNA, the CDR3 is TGTGCCAGCAGCCAAGGCTTGGTCCAGCGGGGGGGCGGAGAGCAGTACTTC. It yields the protein CASSQGLVQRGGGEQYF.

The chain combines TRBV5-6 with TRBJ2-7; D not resolved. This CDR3 is 11 amino acids long. Looked up from germline, CDR1 is SGHDT and CDR2 is YYEEEE. The V gene lost 0 bases and the J gene lost 7 bases, with 5 bases spanning the gap. In DNA form, the CDR3 reads TGTGCCAGCAGCTTGGCTAGGGAGCAGTACTTC. Residues: CASSLAREQYF.

CDR3 sequence (DNA): TGTGCCACCAGGAAGCGGGAGCCGTACAATGAGCAGTTCTTC. Protein sequence: CATRKREPYNEQFF. This sequence joins TRBV15 and TRBJ2-1, with TRBD2 identical over 8 bases. The CDR3 runs to 14 residues. The trim removed 6 bases at V and 4 bases at J, leaving 5 bases unmatched. CDR1 is LNHNV, CDR2 YYDKDF, per germline (reference sequence).

In this sample, this clone turned up once. The chain couples TRBV2 to TRBJ2-5; D not certain. CDR3 length: 15 residues. The germline V gene has CDR1 SNHLY and CDR2 FYNNEI. Trimming removed 5 bases at V and 7 bases at J, with 20 bases between. CDR3: CASSYPVSGSATQYF. The CDR3 DNA sequence: TGTGCCAGCAGTTACCCGGTTTCGGGTTCCGCGACCCAGTACTTC.

This chain joins TRBV29-1 and TRBJ1-4; perhaps TRBD1 as D (6 bases). Germline CDR1 reads SQVTM; CDR2 reads ANQGSEA. The germline V and J ends were trimmed by 6 bases and 4 bases, with 15 bases remaining between them. CDR3 length equals 14 residues. This chain's CDR3 is CSVGEGVFNEKLFF. For the CDR3, the DNA is TGCAGCGTCGGGGAGGGGGTATTTAATGAAAAACTGTTTTTT.

The chain uses TRBV3-1 (or the pseudogene TRBV3-2) and TRBJ2-3; TRBD2 aligns across 8 bases. The V gene end was trimmed by 4 bases and the J gene end by 2 bases; junction bases not matched to a gene: 5. CDR3 length: 15 residues. Germline V lookup: CDR1 LGHDT, CDR2 YNNKEL (reference sequence). The CDR3 here is CASSPRGAVTDTQYF. CDR3 coding DNA: TGTGCCAGCAGCCCGCGGGGGGCCGTCACAGATACGCAGTATTTT.

The rearrangement joins TRBV2 to TRBJ1-6; D may be TRBD1 (5 bases). CDR1 and CDR2 from the germline V gene are SNHLY and FYNNEI. This CDR3 region has 13 residues. Trimming removed 4 bases from V and 7 bases from J, with 8 bases in between. Here the CDR3 reads CASSGTQNSPLHF. In DNA, the CDR3 is TGTGCCAGCAGTGGGACACAGAATTCACCCCTCCACTTT.

V usage is TRBV30 and J usage is TRBJ2-3, with TRBD2 matching over 7 bases. Germline V gene sequence: CDR1 GTSNPN, CDR2 SVGIG (reference sequence). Trimming at V came to 3 bases and at J to 6 bases, leaving 3 bases not matched to a gene. This CDR3 has 12 residues. Written as DNA, the CDR3 is TGTGCCTGGAGCGGGGGGTCGGATACGCAGTATTTT. It translates to CAWSGGSDTQYF.

The rearrangement links TRBV2 to TRBJ2-5; the D gene is possibly TRBD2 (7 bases). The CDR3 loop spans 14 amino acids. Germline-derived CDR1 and CDR2 are SNHLY and FYNNEI. The V and J ends lost 4 bases and 4 bases respectively, with 13 bases between them. The CDR3 bases are TGTGCCAGCAGTGCGTTTAGGGGGGGAGAGACCCAGTACTTC. Translating it yields CASSAFRGGETQYF.

The chain uses TRBV3-1 (or the pseudogene TRBV3-2) and TRBJ1-5; D is undetermined. The CDR3 is 12 residues long. V was pared by 1 base and J by 6 bases, with 4 bases between. Per germline, CDR1 LGHDT and CDR2 YNNKEL (reference sequence). CDR3 in DNA: TGTGCCAGCAGCCAAGCGGGTCAGCCCCAGCATTTT. It yields the protein CASSQAGQPQHF.

V gene TRBV6-5 combines with J gene TRBJ1-2; D is uncertain. This CDR3 region has 15 residues. V lost 0 bases and J lost 0, with 8 bases in between. Germline CDR1 MNHEY, CDR2 SVGAGI. CDR3 protein: CASSYSATTNYGYTF. The CDR3 nucleotides are TGTGCCAGCAGTTACTCGGCCACCACTAACTATGGCTACACCTTC.

The chain joins TRBV10-2 to TRBJ2-3, with D possibly matching TRBD2 (6 bases). Trimming left V 8 bases short and J 0 bases short, with 15 bases between. This CDR3 has 15 residues. The germline V gene has CDR1 WSHSY and CDR2 SAAADI. The CDR3 DNA follows: TGCGCCAGCCAGGATGGCGGAGGGAGCACAGATACGCAGTATTTT. Translating gives CASQDGGGSTDTQYF.